Sequencing of this T cell receptor (beta chain) was carried out in a study of CD8 T cells in ankylosing spondylitis. Points from the study as a whole: Disease-linked clones had a CD8+ phenotype and relatively low frequency in peripheral blood. Characteristic of ankylosing spondylitis blood, it appeared, was a TCR beta motif comprising about eight highly homologous variants. Earlier literature documents some of the motif variants in reactive arthritis synovial fluid and blood. From matched ankylosing spondylitis synovial fluid, disease-linked clones were reportedly recovered at significantly enriched levels.

Quantitative 5'-RACE was performed with molecular barcodes, and it yielded the TCR beta libraries. TCRdb reprocessed the 5' RACE reads with MiXCR, giving one entry per CDR3 protein. The repertoire holds roughly 90,000 distinct CDR3 sequences, with about 8.3% as singletons. This clonotype was detected many times. Its antigen is unknown. Sequenced material: blood, either unsorted or a sorted T cell fraction (not recorded which). This TCR was recovered from a male donor with ankylosing spondylitis.

CDR3 residues: CAKLVGGGNEQFF. Written as DNA, the CDR3 is TGTGCCAAACTCGTGGGGGGAGGCAATGAGCAGTTCTTC. The chain recombines TRBV24-1 with TRBJ2-1; the D gene is possibly TRBD2 (6 bases). The ends were cut back, 11 bases at V and 6 bases at J, with 16 bases in the middle. CDR1 KGHDR and CDR2 SFDVKD come from the germline V gene. This CDR3 is 13 amino acids long.